The 6 T cell receptor beta chains below were found in one sample sequenced in a study of T cell repertoires in cytomegalovirus infection. TCRdb recomputed calls from the reads with MiXCR, one row per CDR3 protein. The sample yields some 100,000 distinct CDR3 sequences, roughly 30% seen once. These receptors have no known antigen. The input for sequencing was CD8+ T cells from cultured PBMCs, taken from culture after CMV antigen stimulation. The source is a human donor in good health (CMV status not recorded). Some clones in this sample may be carry-over from other donors' samples.

This clonotype was detected ten times or more. The V gene is TRBV7-9, the J gene TRBJ1-1, with 10 bases aligning to TRBD1. V dropped 10 bases and J dropped 3; count of bases not matched to a gene: 14. Germline lookup yields CDR1 SEHNR and CDR2 FQNEAQ (reference sequence). The CDR3 spans 16 residues. The DNA of the CDR3 is TGTGCCATCTTAGGGTCCAGGACAGGGGGAGACACTGAAGCTTTCTTT. It is translated as CAILGSRTGGDTEAFF.

The V and J genes are TRBV24-1 and TRBJ2-7; TRBD2 matches 10 bases. Germline V gene data show CDR1 as KGHDR and CDR2 as SFDVKD. CDR3 length equals 16 residues. The ends lost 4 bases at V and 0 bases at J; junction bases unmatched: 5. CDR3 loop: CATSDPRTSGSYEQYF. The CDR3 DNA sequence: TGTGCCACCAGTGACCCCAGGACTAGCGGCTCCTACGAGCAGTACTTC.

This clonotype came up a few times. CDR3 in DNA: TGTGCCAGCAGTTTTTGGGACAGGGAAACAGATACGCAGTATTTT. It yields the protein CASSFWDRETDTQYF. The V gene is TRBV12-3 or TRBV12-4, the J gene TRBJ2-3, with 9 bases that match TRBD1. V dropped 3 bases and J dropped 3; count of bases not matched to a gene: 4. The CDR3 has 15 residues.

This clonotype showed up just a few times. CDR3 loop: CASSWGEEIQETQYF. The CDR3 nucleotides are TGTGCCAGCAGCTGGGGCGAAGAAATCCAAGAGACCCAGTACTTC. The chain has TRBV2 and TRBJ2-5; D is possibly TRBD1 (5 bases). This CDR3 comprises 15 residues. From germline, CDR1 is SNHLY and CDR2 FYNNEI. V gave up 6 bases and J gave up 1 base, with 15 bases separating them.

This clonotype was observed a handful of times. The chain links TRBV12-3 or TRBV12-4 to TRBJ2-5; D not resolved. The ends were cut back, 5 bases at V and 1 base at J, with 8 bases in the middle. This CDR3 has 13 amino acids. CDR3 sequence: CASSQHAQETQYF. The CDR3 coding sequence is TGTGCCAGCAGTCAACACGCCCAAGAGACCCAGTACTTC.

CDR3 sequence (DNA): TGTGCCAGCAGTGAAATCGGGACCACCTCCTACAATGAGCAGTTCTTC. Amino acid sequence: CASSEIGTTSYNEQFF. This chain joins TRBV6-1 and TRBJ2-1; D possibly uses TRBD1 or TRBD2 (5 bases each). V was trimmed by 2 bases and J by 0 bases, leaving 11 bases between them. Looked up from germline, CDR1 is MNHNS and CDR2 is SASEGT. This CDR3 contains 16 residues.